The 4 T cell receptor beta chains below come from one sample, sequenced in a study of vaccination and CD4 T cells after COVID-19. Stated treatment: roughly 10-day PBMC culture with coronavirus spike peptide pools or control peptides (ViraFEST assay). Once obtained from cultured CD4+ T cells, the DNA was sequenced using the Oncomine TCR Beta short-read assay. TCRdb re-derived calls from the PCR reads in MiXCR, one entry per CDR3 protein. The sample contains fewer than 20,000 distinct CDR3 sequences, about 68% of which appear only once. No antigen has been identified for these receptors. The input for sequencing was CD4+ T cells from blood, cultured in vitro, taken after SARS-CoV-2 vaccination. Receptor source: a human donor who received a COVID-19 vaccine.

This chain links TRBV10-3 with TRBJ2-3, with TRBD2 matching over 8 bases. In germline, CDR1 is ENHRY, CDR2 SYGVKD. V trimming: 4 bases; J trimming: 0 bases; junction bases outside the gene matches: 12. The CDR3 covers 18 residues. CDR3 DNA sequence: TGTGCCATCAGTGGCGCCCTAAAGCGGGGGACCAGCACAGATACGCAGTATTTT. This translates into CAISGALKRGTSTDTQYF.

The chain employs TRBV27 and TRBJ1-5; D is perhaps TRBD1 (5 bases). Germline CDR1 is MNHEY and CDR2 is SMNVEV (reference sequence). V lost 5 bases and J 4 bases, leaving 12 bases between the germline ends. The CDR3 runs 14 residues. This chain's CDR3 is CASSPRGINQPQHF. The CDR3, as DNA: TGTGCCAGCAGTCCCCGGGGGATTAATCAGCCCCAGCATTTT.

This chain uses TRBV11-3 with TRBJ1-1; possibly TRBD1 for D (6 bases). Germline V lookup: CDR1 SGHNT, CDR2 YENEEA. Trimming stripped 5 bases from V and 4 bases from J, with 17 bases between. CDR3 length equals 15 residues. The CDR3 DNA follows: TGTGCCAGCAGCCCGAGTAGGGGGTTGGCCACTGAAGCTTTCTTT. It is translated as CASSPSRGLATEAFF. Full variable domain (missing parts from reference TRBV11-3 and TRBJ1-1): EAGVVQSPRYKIIEKKQPVAFWCNPISGHNTLYWYLQNLGQGPELLIRYENEEAVDDSQLPKDRFSAERLKGVDSTLKIQPAELGDSAVYLCASSPSRGLATEAFFGQGTRLTVV.

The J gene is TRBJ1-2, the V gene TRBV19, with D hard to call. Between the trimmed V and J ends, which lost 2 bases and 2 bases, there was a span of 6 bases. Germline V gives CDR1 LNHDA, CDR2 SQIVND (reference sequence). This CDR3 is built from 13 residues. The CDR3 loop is CASSITSNYGYTF. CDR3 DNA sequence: TGTGCCAGTAGTATAACGTCGAACTATGGCTACACCTTC.